A selection of T cell receptor beta chains follows, all from one sample in a study of T cells after yellow fever vaccination. Each CDR3 protein is one row after TCRdb ran MiXCR on the 5' RACE reads. The sample contains almost 600,000 distinct CDR3 sequences, approximately 13% of which appear only once. Sequenced here: PBMCs, sampled on the day of the yellow fever booster vaccination. These receptors were taken from a man aged 25 to 40 who received the YFV17D yellow fever vaccine. The CDR3 runs from the conserved cysteine through the conserved F or W. The D gene is left open where the match is weak. Not all rows give a size; the values are once, few, many and, for expanded clones, a class.

v_gene	d_gene	j_gene	abundance	CDR3nt	CDR3aa
TRBV5-1	TRBD2	TRBJ2-7	.	TGCGCCAGCAGAAGAGCGGGAGGGCTCGAGCAGTACTTC	CASRRAGGLEQYF
TRBV3-1	TRBD1	TRBJ2-6	.	TGTGCCAGCGGAGAGACAGGGATGGGGGCCAACGTCCTGACTTTC	CASGETGMGANVLTF
TRBV5-1	.	TRBJ2-4	.	TGCGCCAGCAGCTTGGCGCGGGGAGGTCGGGGAAACATTCAGTACTTC	CASSLARGGRGNIQYF
TRBV7-2	.	TRBJ2-5	few	TGTGCCAGCAGCTTGGGAGCAGCCCCGAACCAAGAGACCCAGTACTTC	CASSLGAAPNQETQYF
TRBV15	.	TRBJ2-7	.	TGTGCCACCAGCAAGGAGGGGACTCGGGAGCCGTACTTC	CATSKEGTREPYF
TRBV18	TRBD1	TRBJ2-5	few	TGTGCCAGCTCATTCGGACAGGGACCAGAGACCCAGTACTTC	CASSFGQGPETQYF
TRBV20-1	TRBD1	TRBJ1-4	few	TGCAGTGCCCCCAGGGGGTCTAATGAAAAACTGTTTTTT	CSAPRGSNEKLFF
TRBV1	.	TRBJ2-4	.	TGCACCAGCAGCCAAGTTACTAGCGGGCATCAAAACATTCAGTACTTC	CTSSQVTSGHQNIQYF
TRBV7-9	.	TRBJ1-2	few	TGTGCCAGCAGCTTAGCGGGGGTCGATGGCTACACCTTC	CASSLAGVDGYTF
TRBV4-1	.	TRBJ2-5	few	TGCGCCAGCAGCCAAGATACCGGAGGGGCCCAGTACTTC	CASSQDTGGAQYF
TRBV6-2/TRBV6-3	TRBD2	TRBJ2-3	.	TGTGCCAGCAGCCTCCCCACGAGCGGGAGTAAGGTGACAGATACGCAGTATTTT	CASSLPTSGSKVTDTQYF
TRBV20-1	.	TRBJ2-1	.	TGCAGTGCTAGAGGACCCGGGCTCTCCTACAATGAGCAGTTCTTC	CSARGPGLSYNEQFF
TRBV29-1	.	TRBJ2-7	many	TGCAGCGTAGAGGGTTTGGGGGCCTACGAGCAGTACTTC	CSVEGLGAYEQYF
TRBV15	.	TRBJ1-5	few	TGTGCCACCAGCAGAGTCCGACAGCGCAATCAGCCCCAGCATTTT	CATSRVRQRNQPQHF
TRBV29-1	TRBD2	TRBJ2-1	.	TGCAGCGTTGAAGCACCGGGACTAGCGGGAGGGCCCGAAAATGAGCAGTTCTTC	CSVEAPGLAGGPENEQFF
TRBV5-1	.	TRBJ2-1	.	TGCGCCAGCACCTTTGGGCCCACCTCCTACAATGAGCAGTTCTTC	CASTFGPTSYNEQFF
TRBV7-3	TRBD2	TRBJ2-3	few	TGTGCCAGCAGCTTAATTGCCGGGGGGGGACTAGCGGGAGGTTCATCAGATACGCAGTATTTT	CASSLIAGGGLAGGSSDTQYF
TRBV5-4	.	TRBJ1-1	few	TGTGCCAGCAGCCCGGGAGTCATGAACACTGAAGCTTTCTTT	CASSPGVMNTEAFF
TRBV29-1	.	TRBJ1-1	few	TGCAGCGTTGACGGCCTCGTAACCCTGGGCACTGAAGCTTTCTTT	CSVDGLVTLGTEAFF
TRBV14	.	TRBJ2-7	few	TGTCCCAACGCCTCCTACGAGCAGTACTTC	CPNASYEQYF
TRBV5-1	TRBD1	TRBJ2-5	many	TGCGCCAGCAGCTTGGGGACAGGCCAAGAGACCCAGTACTTC	CASSLGTGQETQYF
TRBV29-1	TRBD1	TRBJ2-5	.	TGCAGCGGGACAGGGGCCTGGGAGACCCAGTACTTC	CSGTGAWETQYF
TRBV3-1	TRBD2	TRBJ2-3	few	TGTGCCAGCAGCCAGTGGACTAGCGGGAAGCCCCAAGATACGCAGTATTTT	CASSQWTSGKPQDTQYF
TRBV5-1	TRBD1	TRBJ2-3	few	TGCGCCAGCAGCACGGGACAGGGATTCACAGATACGCAGTATTTT	CASSTGQGFTDTQYF